The rows below give T cell receptor beta chains drawn from one sample of a study of spatial heterogeneity in lung cancer. TCRdb re-called the 5' RACE reads through MiXCR, storing one row per CDR3 protein. This table holds some 22,000 distinct CDR3 sequences, 4.7% found once. The sequenced sample was PBMCs, obtained at surgery. The source of these receptors is a male donor with early-stage non-small cell lung cancer. Both conserved end residues are part of each CDR3. The D gene is left open where the match is weak. Not every row has a clone size; where given, it reads once, few, many or a size class.

j_gene: TRBJ2-2
abundance: once
d_gene: -
v_gene: TRBV7-7
CDR3nt: TGTGCCAGCAGCTTAGACCTAGGTCAGAAGCTGTTTTTT
CDR3aa: CASSLDLGQKLFF

j_gene: TRBJ1-2
abundance: many
d_gene: -
v_gene: TRBV29-1
CDR3nt: TGCAGCGTTCTCGGGACTGCCGGTGGCTACACCTTC
CDR3aa: CSVLGTAGGYTF

j_gene: TRBJ2-3
abundance: many
d_gene: -
v_gene: TRBV6-5
CDR3nt: TGTGCCAGCAGTTACCAACAGACCGGGGGTAGCACAGATACGCAGTATTTT
CDR3aa: CASSYQQTGGSTDTQYF

j_gene: TRBJ2-7
abundance: many
d_gene: -
v_gene: TRBV7-9
CDR3nt: TGTGCCAGCAGCCCAGGACCGTCTTACGAGCAGTACTTC
CDR3aa: CASSPGPSYEQYF

j_gene: TRBJ2-5
abundance: many
d_gene: -
v_gene: TRBV5-1
CDR3nt: TGCGCCAGCAGCCCAAAGGACAGCCAAGAGACCCAGTACTTC
CDR3aa: CASSPKDSQETQYF

j_gene: TRBJ2-5
abundance: many
d_gene: -
v_gene: TRBV14
CDR3nt: TGTGCCAGCAGAGTGGGGGGCACGGAGACCCAGTACTTC
CDR3aa: CASRVGGTETQYF

j_gene: TRBJ2-3
abundance: -
d_gene: TRBD1
v_gene: TRBV24-1
CDR3nt: TGTGCCACCAGTGACAATGGACAGGGTCCCACAGATACGCAGTATTTT
CDR3aa: CATSDNGQGPTDTQYF

j_gene: TRBJ1-5
abundance: many
d_gene: -
v_gene: TRBV6-2/TRBV6-3
CDR3nt: TGTGCCAGCAGACTCGTCAGATATAGCAATCAGCCCCAGCATTTT
CDR3aa: CASRLVRYSNQPQHF

j_gene: TRBJ2-6
abundance: few
d_gene: TRBD1
v_gene: TRBV5-4
CDR3nt: TGTGCCAGCAGCTACGGGACAGGGGACTCTGGGGCCAACGTCCTGACTTTC
CDR3aa: CASSYGTGDSGANVLTF

j_gene: TRBJ2-3
abundance: many
d_gene: -
v_gene: TRBV6-1
CDR3nt: TGTGCCAGCAGTGAAGATAGCGCTAGAAGCACAGATACGCAGTATTTT
CDR3aa: CASSEDSARSTDTQYF

j_gene: TRBJ2-3
abundance: many
d_gene: TRBD2
v_gene: TRBV6-2/TRBV6-3
CDR3nt: TGTGCCAGCAGTTACCAGGGGACTAGAGATACGCAGTATTTT
CDR3aa: CASSYQGTRDTQYF

j_gene: TRBJ1-2
abundance: many
d_gene: -
v_gene: TRBV27
CDR3nt: TGTGCCAGCAGCCACCCTGGGTGGCCTGGCTACACCTTC
CDR3aa: CASSHPGWPGYTF

j_gene: TRBJ2-1
abundance: many
d_gene: -
v_gene: TRBV20-1
CDR3nt: TGCAGTGCTAGTGACAATGAGCAGTTCTTC
CDR3aa: CSASDNEQFF

j_gene: TRBJ2-1
abundance: many
d_gene: -
v_gene: TRBV11-2
CDR3nt: TGTGCCAGCAGCCAACCGGCTGGAGGCACACACAATGAGCAGTTCTTC
CDR3aa: CASSQPAGGTHNEQFF

j_gene: TRBJ2-3
abundance: many
d_gene: TRBD2
v_gene: TRBV20-1
CDR3nt: TGCAGTGCTAGAAGCGGGGGACCTAGCACAGATACGCAGTATTTT
CDR3aa: CSARSGGPSTDTQYF

j_gene: TRBJ2-7
abundance: many
d_gene: -
v_gene: TRBV6-6
CDR3nt: TGTGCCAGCCAGAGAAAGACAGTCCCTTACGAGCAGTACTTC
CDR3aa: CASQRKTVPYEQYF

j_gene: TRBJ2-3
abundance: many
d_gene: TRBD1
v_gene: TRBV28
CDR3nt: TGTGCCAGCAGTAGCCAGGGGGCGGATACGCAGTATTTT
CDR3aa: CASSSQGADTQYF

j_gene: TRBJ2-7
abundance: many
d_gene: TRBD2
v_gene: TRBV28
CDR3nt: TGTGCCAGCGAGACTAGCCCTTCCTACGAGCAGTACTTC
CDR3aa: CASETSPSYEQYF

j_gene: TRBJ1-2
abundance: many
d_gene: -
v_gene: TRBV12-3/TRBV12-4
CDR3nt: TGTGCCAGCAGTCCCGGACAGTATGGCTACACCTTC
CDR3aa: CASSPGQYGYTF

j_gene: TRBJ1-5
abundance: many
d_gene: -
v_gene: TRBV6-6
CDR3nt: TGTGCCAGCTTGGGGGGGGGAAAGAATCAGCCCCAGCATTTT
CDR3aa: CASLGGGKNQPQHF

j_gene: TRBJ2-5
abundance: many
d_gene: -
v_gene: TRBV5-1
CDR3nt: TGCGCCAGCAGCCTAACGGGGACTCCTGAAGAGACCCAGTACTTC
CDR3aa: CASSLTGTPEETQYF

j_gene: TRBJ2-6
abundance: many
d_gene: TRBD1
v_gene: TRBV5-6
CDR3nt: TGTGCCAGCAGCCGACACAGGGGGCTCGGGGCCAACGTCCTGACTTTC
CDR3aa: CASSRHRGLGANVLTF

j_gene: TRBJ1-1
abundance: many
d_gene: -
v_gene: TRBV12-3/TRBV12-4
CDR3nt: TGTGCCAGCAGTTTAATATCAGCTGGACCTGAAGCTTTCTTT
CDR3aa: CASSLISAGPEAFF

j_gene: TRBJ2-2
abundance: many
d_gene: -
v_gene: TRBV11-2
CDR3nt: TGTGCCAGCTCGAGGGCCGGGGAGCTGTTTTTT
CDR3aa: CASSRAGELFF

j_gene: TRBJ2-7
abundance: many
d_gene: TRBD1
v_gene: TRBV2
CDR3nt: TGTGCCAGCACCCCGGACAGGGGCTTAGCCTACGAGCAGTACTTC
CDR3aa: CASTPDRGLAYEQYF

j_gene: TRBJ2-5
abundance: many
d_gene: -
v_gene: TRBV7-9
CDR3nt: TGTGCCAGCAGCCTTCTGACAGATTGGTACCAAGAGACCCAGTACTTC
CDR3aa: CASSLLTDWYQETQYF

j_gene: TRBJ1-2
abundance: many
d_gene: -
v_gene: TRBV9
CDR3nt: TGTGCCAGCAGCGTAGTAGGCGGACACCACACCTTC
CDR3aa: CASSVVGGHHTF

j_gene: TRBJ2-5
abundance: many
d_gene: -
v_gene: TRBV7-2
CDR3nt: TGTGCCAGCAGCTTATGGGCGAGCACCGGGACACTCCAAGAGACCCAGTACTTC
CDR3aa: CASSLWASTGTLQETQYF

j_gene: TRBJ2-1
abundance: many
d_gene: -
v_gene: TRBV7-2
CDR3nt: TGTGCCAGCAGCTTAGCGGCGGGTTGGTACAATGAGCAGTTCTTC
CDR3aa: CASSLAAGWYNEQFF

j_gene: TRBJ1-5
abundance: many
d_gene: -
v_gene: TRBV20-1
CDR3nt: TGCAGTGCTAGAGGAGATAGCAATCAGCCCCAGCATTTT
CDR3aa: CSARGDSNQPQHF

j_gene: TRBJ2-1
abundance: many
d_gene: -
v_gene: TRBV28
CDR3nt: TGTGCCAGCAAATGGGGTGGGGGTTCGTACAATGAGCAGTTCTTC
CDR3aa: CASKWGGGSYNEQFF

j_gene: TRBJ2-1
abundance: many
d_gene: TRBD2
v_gene: TRBV5-4
CDR3nt: TGTGCCAGCAGCCCCGGACTAGCGGGAGGGCAGAGGAATGAGCAGTTCTTC
CDR3aa: CASSPGLAGGQRNEQFF

j_gene: TRBJ2-3
abundance: many
d_gene: TRBD1
v_gene: TRBV7-3
CDR3nt: TGTGCCAGCAGCTTTGCAGGGGGCGCGGCGCAGTATTTT
CDR3aa: CASSFAGGAAQYF

j_gene: TRBJ2-3
abundance: many
d_gene: -
v_gene: TRBV7-2
CDR3nt: TGTGCCAGCAGGGCAGGGGCTTACAGCACAGATACGCAGTATTTT
CDR3aa: CASRAGAYSTDTQYF

j_gene: TRBJ2-5
abundance: few
d_gene: -
v_gene: TRBV20-1
CDR3nt: TGCAGTGCTAGAGATGTAGAAGAGACCCAGTACTTC
CDR3aa: CSARDVEETQYF

j_gene: TRBJ1-1
abundance: many
d_gene: TRBD1
v_gene: TRBV5-4
CDR3nt: TGTGCCAGCAGCCCACCAACAGGGGTCACTGAAGCTTTCTTT
CDR3aa: CASSPPTGVTEAFF

j_gene: TRBJ1-1
abundance: many
d_gene: TRBD1
v_gene: TRBV6-5
CDR3nt: TGTGCCAGCAGTTATTCCGCAGGGGGTGGGCCTGAAGCTTTCTTT
CDR3aa: CASSYSAGGGPEAFF

j_gene: TRBJ1-1
abundance: many
d_gene: -
v_gene: TRBV5-1
CDR3nt: TGCGCCAGCAGCAAAAGGGGAGGGACGGTGAACACTGAAGCTTTCTTT
CDR3aa: CASSKRGGTVNTEAFF

j_gene: TRBJ1-2
abundance: many
d_gene: -
v_gene: TRBV7-3
CDR3nt: TGTGCCAGCAGCCTAAGCGGTCCACCATCGGCCTATGGCTACACCTTC
CDR3aa: CASSLSGPPSAYGYTF

j_gene: TRBJ2-1
abundance: many
d_gene: -
v_gene: TRBV3-1
CDR3nt: TGTGCCAGCAGCCAAGGGCGGGACCCGGTAAATGAGCAGTTCTTC
CDR3aa: CASSQGRDPVNEQFF